One TCR beta chain is described in this entry. This clone was detected a few times. The specificity of this receptor is unknown. Base quality data are lacking; no much larger clone is found one base away. This entry is derived from a study of cytomegalovirus exposure and HLA in healthy donors (dated by TCRdb to the late 2010s). Turning to the overall study: An earlier analysis of some 550 of the donors reported 250 to 300 Gb of sequence data and about 100 million unique TCR beta sequences from some 180 million T cells. Typing coverage differed by locus: A, B, C, DRB1 and DQB1 were typed in about 629-630 donors, DQA1 in 522, DPA1 in 600 to 610, and DPB1 in just under 490. A separate validation cohort of over a hundred different subjects was used in addition to the 666-subject first cohort. High-throughput TCR immunosequencing, statistical association of individual TCRs with disease status, and machine learning were combined to predict cytomegalovirus infection status. About 300 gigabases of sequencing data and tens of millions of unique TCR sequences were included in an early release covering about 700 HLA-typed donors. Genome-wide SNP genotypes for about 65% of the 666 donors were used in a later genetic analysis, which treated that subset as a discovery cohort. Rather than drawing on any new phenotypic data, the later analysis identified candidate immune exposures from TCR beta sequences and the way those sequences occurred across donors. Four or five DR-DQ haplotypes were handled as single units for association and clustering because linkage in the cohort was strong. The genetic ancestry cluster associated with self-reported Caucasian donors included 81% of the roughly 360 genotyped donors. The aim of the study was to test whether cataloging public T cell receptors could identify signatures of past pathogen exposure. Across some 400 genotyped donors of the cohort, an average of roughly 200,000 unique TCR beta nucleotide sequences per donor were sequenced, and 15% to 20% of those sequences were non-productive. Every discovery cohort repertoire had been produced on one sequencing platform. In an earlier analysis of 500 to 650 of the donors, high-throughput TCR beta sequencing was used to judge whether each TCR beta V gene segment behaved as functional or pseudogenic. Class I and class II HLA loci were covered by the typing at four-digit resolution. Using immunosequencing, the study profiled T cell repertoires from fewer than 850 subjects and related those repertoires to cytomegalovirus serostatus. Donor age, sex, ethnicity and CMV serostatus were compiled alongside the repertoire data. In a later analysis, previously published TCR beta repertoires from fewer than 750 donors were re-analyzed and high-resolution HLA genotyping was added so that TCR occurrence patterns could be studied. What the work shows at the level of the full study, not this receptor alone: Because counts were too low, roughly 17 rarely observed V segments, including chromosome 9 orphons, were left out of the earlier analysis of a few hundred of the donors. In a later genetic analysis, fewer N-insertions in productive TCRs were reported among donors in an Asian-associated ancestry cluster than the roughly 700-donor mean. A later analysis associated roughly 17,000 TCR beta sequences with specific HLA alleles at a false discovery rate of 0.05. In an earlier analysis of fewer than 750 of the donors, most TCR beta V segments were observed in productive rearrangements about 87% or about 30% of the time, broadly matching IMGT annotations. Correlated functional status among segregating V segments might be attributable to linkage disequilibrium, but an unknown experimental factor could not be ruled out. An association between a missense DCLRE1C variant and V-gene and J-gene trimming of TCR beta chains was found in a later genetic analysis and replicated in an independent cohort. According to the authors, the approach could potentially be generalized to other disease states and immunological phenotypes. In a later analysis, TCR association rates were found to vary across HLA loci, with the most associated TCRs seen for DRB1 alleles and the fewest for HLA-C alleles. Only TCR beta chains were sequenced in this cohort, and the absence of alpha or paired-chain data limited detectable features. The presence/absence analyses assumed that sequencing depth was roughly uniform across donors, and that assumption may not be true. In a later analysis, HLA-associated TCR beta chains showed more clonal expansion and lower generation probabilities than non-associated chains that were equally common. HLA typing was unavailable for some donors at each locus, so association tests used only the typed subset. A later analysis found that most CMV-associated TCR beta chains appeared HLA-restricted, with HLA associations seemingly driven largely by CMV exposure. Strong co-occurrence of HLA alleles, especially DR and DQ, made assigning TCR associations to individual alleles difficult. In vitro tests confirmed that a few of the cytomegalovirus-associated TCR beta chains recognize cytomegalovirus antigens. A cluster of highly shared sequence variants was judged likely to represent a technical artifact of the sequencing pipeline. In the study, about 150 TCR beta chains were listed as associated with cytomegalovirus. A further reported finding was that TCR beta sequences accurately predicted the HLA-A and HLA-B alleles for most subjects in the first cohort. While some public TCRs were present in many individuals, most TCR sequences turned up only very rarely across donors. The 87-base-pair reads could not distinguish some IMGT-functional V segments, including TRBV6-2 and TRBV6-3, so those segments were excluded. In a later analysis, several top co-occurrence clusters were reported to appear linked to parvovirus B19, influenza, CMV and Epstein-Barr virus. Cytomegalovirus status was reported to be diagnosed by the classifier with high specificity and sensitivity in both the original and validation cohorts. For the cohort, immune exposure information was limited to CMV serostatus.

The cohort was made up of 500 to 800 healthy bone marrow donors. At the time of sampling, all cohort members were nominally healthy, though unrecorded immune exposures were likely present. The donor tested CMV seronegative and was one of the 352 seronegative cohort members. Each donor provided a peripheral blood sample, and peripheral blood mononuclear cells were used for TCR beta sequencing. Genomic DNA extraction from the blood cell samples was performed with the Qiagen DNeasy Blood Extraction Kit. Receptors were amplified or captured by the immunoSEQ multiplex PCR assay. For the multiplex PCR, a mixture combining 60 forward primers for TCR Vbeta segments and 13 reverse primers for TCR Jbeta segments was used. The CDR3 region of rearranged TCR beta genes was amplified from genomic DNA by a multiplex PCR assay. On the Illumina HiSeq System, the amplified TCR beta libraries were sequenced as 87-base-pair reads. The authors processed their data as follows. Across the 670 or so repertoires, a later analysis counted about 81 million unique TCR beta chains, some 11 million of which were shared by at least two donors. To remove PCR and sequencing errors, raw reads were error-corrected and collapsed into unique sequences using a nearest-neighbor algorithm that merged closely related sequences. To assign V, D and J gene segments, CDR3 sequences were aligned to IMGT reference sequences. For a sequence to be retained, a match of at least six nucleotides to both a V gene segment and a J gene segment was required. Rearrangements were called productive when the CDR3 lacked stop codons and stayed in frame with V and J; all others were non-productive. CDR3 was defined according to IMGT convention as the region running from the second conserved V-encoded cysteine to the conserved J-encoded phenylalanine. The earlier analysis of 450 to 750 of the donors excluded any sequence lacking an unambiguous match to a single V gene segment. In an earlier analysis of 450 to 750 of the donors, a V segment was called functional when productive rearrangements were above 56.7%, and segregating when the standard deviation between donors exceeded 5%. To diagnose cytomegalovirus status from the catalog of TCR beta chain sequences, a statistical classification framework was built. In a later analysis, V and J genes were assigned by comparing TCR nucleotide sequences against IMGT/GENE-DB human TR gene sequences. The TCRdist pipeline was used in a later analysis to assign CDR3 sequences and most-parsimonious VDJ recombination scenarios. In a later analysis, every TCR beta chain was defined by the combination of its CDR3 amino acid sequence and its V-gene family, and reads without a unique V-gene family were dropped. To address suspected cross-contamination and a sequencing artifact, a later analysis removed 592 highly shared, low-generation-probability nucleotide sequences. In a later analysis, a clonal expansion index for each public chain was calculated from normalized within-repertoire ranks of inferred template counts. In a later analysis, generation probabilities were computed with a VDJ recombination model fitted to out-of-frame rearrangements, and the resulting probabilities were checked against IGoR. A later analysis scored TCR-TCR, TCR-HLA and TCR-CMV co-occurrence with hypergeometric tests, applying a repertoire-size bias correction to TCR pairs. False discovery rates were estimated in a later analysis by permuting HLA or CMV assignments 20 times. In a later analysis, co-occurring TCRs were grouped using DBSCAN, and TCRdist sequence similarity was added for clustering within HLA-allele-positive subsets. Repertoires with fewer than 30,000 or more than 120,000 public chains, plus five repertoires with anomalous nucleotide sharing, were excluded from co-occurrence clustering. TCRdb took over this immuneACCESS table, retaining in-frame rearrangements with V and J assigned. Such tables are incomplete; in checked studies, under half of the missing clones stem from an unresolved V gene, and the remainder is unexplained. Clone size and V and J calls were adopted from that table, with D and trimming inferred from the DNA. The sample table records about 140,000 clones; about 75% of these occur just once. About 6.4% of the sample belongs to the ten largest clones.

CDR1 is given as SNHLY and CDR2 as FYNNEI, both from the germline V gene. V and J lose 6 bases and 1 base, and a span of 13 bases separates them. The CDR3 covers 15 residues, taking in both the cysteine and the phenylalanine. Only CDR3 DNA remains: 45 bases, in frame from the first base. The source of this sequence is a man between 25 and 39 years old in good health and CMV-seronegative. Material: PBMCs. The chain is made from TRBV2 and TRBJ1-5; the D gene remains uncertain. The bases read TGTGCCAGCAGCGCCGGGAGATTGAGCAATCAGCCCCAGCATTTT. It translates as CASSAGRLSNQPQHF.